Here is one TCR beta chain with its context. Its cognate antigen has yet to be identified. Base qualities are not at hand, and no much larger clone is one base apart. The sample originates from a study of PD-1 blockade in classical Hodgkin lymphoma (dated by TCRdb to about 2020). Study-level background: Nivolumab dosing was 3 mg/kg intravenously every 2 weeks, continuing until either disease progression or unacceptable toxicity. A peripheral blood immune signature of response to PD-1 blockade in classical Hodgkin lymphoma was defined using TCR beta sequencing and CyTOF.

Per the publication, the time point label means: cycle 2 day 1 (C2D1) of nivolumab. Relapse after autologous stem cell transplantation had occurred in all trial patients, and cohorts A, B and C were distinguished by prior brentuximab vedotin exposure. The trial cohort comprised 56 patients with relapsed/refractory classical Hodgkin lymphoma whose best overall responses were complete response, partial response or progressive disease. In the multi-cohort phase II CheckMate 205 trial, trial patients received single-agent nivolumab. An independent review committee assessed best overall response by applying the 2007 International Working Group response criteria. Trial PBMCs were obtained immediately prior to nivolumab initiation (C1D1) and on therapy at cycle 2 day 1 and cycle 4 day 1. Peripheral blood was collected in 8 mL Vacutainer Cell Preparation Tubes, from which PBMCs were isolated by centrifugation and then cryopreserved.

Trimming takes 5 bases from V and 4 bases from J, and the germline ends sit 22 bases apart. The cysteine opens and the phenylalanine closes a CDR3 of 17 amino acids. CDR3 DNA is the only sequence kept; it has 51 bases, read in frame from the first base. The CDR1 and CDR2 encoded by the germline V gene (reference sequence) are LNHDA and SQIVND. Genomic DNA was extracted with the Qiagen DNeasy kit from unsorted PBMCs and from negatively selected CD4+ and CD8+ fractions. TCR beta CDR3 regions were amplified by immunoSEQ multiplex PCR using primers annealing to V and J segments. Amplification bias was minimized using a synthetic immune receptor repertoire, and residual bias was removed computationally after sequencing. On the authors' methods: Custom Python scripts were used to quantify repertoire diversity as the Shannon entropy index. The unsorted, CD4+ and CD8+ repertoires were each analyzed separately, with the exception of combined analyses, where CD4+ and CD8+ sequences were merged in silico. Clonal expansion was defined as a frequency increase of at least 2-fold after treatment compared with C1D1, and clones undetected at baseline were assigned a pseudocount of 0.5. Singleton clones were defined as clones with 0 or 1 copy at C1D1, and non-singleton clones were defined as clones with 2 or more copies. By matching protein sequences in sorted samples from the same patient, clones expanded in unsorted samples were annotated as CD4+, CD8+ or unknown. Diversity changes from C1D1 to C4D1 were tested in paired samples using Wilcoxon tests. TCRdb re-hosts the immuneACCESS table, in-frame sequences only. Its copies lack some clones; in the studies checked, an unresolved V gene accounts for under half of them, and the cause for the rest is not known. Clonal size and the V and J genes are those of that table, whereas D and trimming came from the DNA. The sample table shows 15,000 to 17,000 clones, and approximately 80% are seen once. Around 37% of the sample is held by the ten biggest clonotypes.

Overall study results and their limits: Patients starting nivolumab less than 1 year after ASCT had lower diversity and were excluded from later analyses to avoid confounding by immune reconstitution. Among trial patients, those achieving complete response had baseline diversity similar to that of newly diagnosed patients, while diversity was significantly lower in partial responders and progressors. A significant rise by C4D1 was seen in CD4+ but not CD8+ TCR diversity (p=0.0027 vs p=0.16), with the rise being most apparent in complete responders (p=0.02). Baseline TCR diversity was reported to be lower in newly diagnosed patients than in healthy donors and to be lower still in relapsed/refractory patients. The study was restricted to a single clinical trial cohort, and the causes of repertoire differences, possibly disease activity or prior therapy, were left undefined.

This receptor was identified in a human donor with classical Hodgkin lymphoma. The V and J genes are TRBV19 and TRBJ2-3; the D gene is tentatively TRBD1 or TRBD2, each matching 5 bases. This sample comprised peripheral blood mononuclear cells (PBMCs), obtained before the second cycle of nivolumab. The CDR3 in this case is CASSLSLGTSRADTQYF. The sequenced DNA: TGTGCCAGTAGTCTCTCCTTAGGGACCTCGCGCGCAGATACGCAGTATTTT.